The present TCR beta chain was sequenced within a study of cytomegalovirus exposure and HLA in healthy donors. Turning to the study itself: Around 80 million unique TCRs from HLA-typed donors were held in an early data release.

The PCR used 60 Vbeta and 13 Jbeta primers. Assay: immunoSEQ multiplex PCR; the TCRdb copy retains only in-frame clones and omits some. This sample has tens of thousands of clones, with 82% found just once. V trimming: 6 bases; J trimming: 4 bases; junction bases outside the gene matches: 6. The germline CDR1 and CDR2 sequences are MDHEN and SYDVKM. The CDR3 runs 14 residues. The chain joins TRBV28 to TRBJ2-7; TRBD2 agrees at 10 bases. The sequence was collected from a man aged 45-60 years in good health and CMV-seronegative. What was sequenced was PBMCs. CDR3 region: CASRGHSGRYEQYF. The DNA for the CDR3 is TGTGCCAGCAGAGGTCATAGCGGGAGGTACGAGCAGTACTTC.